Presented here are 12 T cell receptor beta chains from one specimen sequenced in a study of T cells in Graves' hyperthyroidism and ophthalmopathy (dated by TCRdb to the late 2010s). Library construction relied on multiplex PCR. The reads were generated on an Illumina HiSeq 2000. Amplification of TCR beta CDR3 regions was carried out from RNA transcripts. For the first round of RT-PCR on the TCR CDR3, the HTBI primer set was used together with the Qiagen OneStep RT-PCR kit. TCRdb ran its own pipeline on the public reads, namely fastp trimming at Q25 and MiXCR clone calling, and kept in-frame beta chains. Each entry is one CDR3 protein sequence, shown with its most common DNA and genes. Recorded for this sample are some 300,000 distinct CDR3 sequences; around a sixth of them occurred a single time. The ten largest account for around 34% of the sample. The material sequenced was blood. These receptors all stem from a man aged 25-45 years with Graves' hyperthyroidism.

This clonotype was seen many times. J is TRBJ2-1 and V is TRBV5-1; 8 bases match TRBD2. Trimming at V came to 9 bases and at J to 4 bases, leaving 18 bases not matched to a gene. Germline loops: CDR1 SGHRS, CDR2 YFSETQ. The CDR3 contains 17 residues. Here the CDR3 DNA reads TGCGCCACCGCCCGGATTAGCGGGACACAACGGTACAATGAGCAGTTCTTC. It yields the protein CATARISGTQRYNEQFF.

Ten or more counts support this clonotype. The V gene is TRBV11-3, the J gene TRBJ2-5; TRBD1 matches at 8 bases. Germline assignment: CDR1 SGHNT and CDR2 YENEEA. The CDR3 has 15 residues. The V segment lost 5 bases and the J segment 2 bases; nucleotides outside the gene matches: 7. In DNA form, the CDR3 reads TGTGCCAGCAGCGCCCGGACAGGGCGACAAGAGACCCAGTACTTC. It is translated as CASSARTGRQETQYF.

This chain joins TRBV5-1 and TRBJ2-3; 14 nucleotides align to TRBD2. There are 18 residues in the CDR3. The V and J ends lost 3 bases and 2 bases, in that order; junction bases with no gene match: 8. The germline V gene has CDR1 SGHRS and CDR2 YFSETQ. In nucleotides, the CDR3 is TGCGCCAGCAGCTCGGGACTAGCGGGAGTCGTCCCCACAGATACGCAGTATTTT. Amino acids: CASSSGLAGVVPTDTQYF.

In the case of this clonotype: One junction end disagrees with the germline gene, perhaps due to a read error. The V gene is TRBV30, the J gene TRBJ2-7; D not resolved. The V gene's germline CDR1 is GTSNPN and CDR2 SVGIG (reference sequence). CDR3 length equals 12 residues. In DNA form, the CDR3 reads TGTGCCTGGAGTAGGGAAGCCTACGAGCTGTACTTC. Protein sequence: CAWSREAYELYF.

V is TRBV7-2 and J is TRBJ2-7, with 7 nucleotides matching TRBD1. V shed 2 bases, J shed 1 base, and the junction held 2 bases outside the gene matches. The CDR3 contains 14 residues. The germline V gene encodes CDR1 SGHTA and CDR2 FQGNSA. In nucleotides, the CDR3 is TGTGCCAGCAGCTTACAGGGGGAATCCTACGAGCAGTACTTC. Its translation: CASSLQGESYEQYF.

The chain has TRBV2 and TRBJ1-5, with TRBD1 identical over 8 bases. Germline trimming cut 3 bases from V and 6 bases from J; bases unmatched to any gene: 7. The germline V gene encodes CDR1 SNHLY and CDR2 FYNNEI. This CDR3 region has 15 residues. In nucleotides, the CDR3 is TGTGCCAGCAGTGATCAGGGGGCGGGCGGTCAGCCCCAGCATTTT. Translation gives CASSDQGAGGQPQHF.

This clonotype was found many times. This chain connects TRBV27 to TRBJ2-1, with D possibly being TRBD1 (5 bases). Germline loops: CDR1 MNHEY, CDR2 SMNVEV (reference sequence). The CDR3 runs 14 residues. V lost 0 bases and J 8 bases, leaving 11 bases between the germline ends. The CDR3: CASSLSAGPYEQFF. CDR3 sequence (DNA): TGTGCCAGCAGTTTATCGGCAGGGCCCTATGAGCAGTTCTTC.

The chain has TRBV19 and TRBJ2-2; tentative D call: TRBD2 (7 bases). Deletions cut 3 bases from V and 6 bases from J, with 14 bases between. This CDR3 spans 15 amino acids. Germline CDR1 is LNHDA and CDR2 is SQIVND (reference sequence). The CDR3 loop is CASSIFPGGPGELFF. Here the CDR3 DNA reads TGTGCCAGTAGTATTTTCCCCGGGGGGCCCGGGGAGCTGTTTTTT. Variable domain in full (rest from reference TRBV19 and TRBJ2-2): DGGITQSPKYLFRKEGQNVTLSCEQNLNHDAMYWYRQDPGQGLRLIYYSQIVNDFQKGDIAEGYSVSREKKESFPLTVTSAQKNPTAFYLCASSIFPGGPGELFFGEGSRLTVL.

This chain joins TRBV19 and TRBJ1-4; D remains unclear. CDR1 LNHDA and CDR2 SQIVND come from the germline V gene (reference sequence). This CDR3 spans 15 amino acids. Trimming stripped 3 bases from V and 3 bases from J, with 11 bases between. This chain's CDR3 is CASSINGNANEKLFF. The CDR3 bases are TGTGCCAGTAGTATTAACGGGAATGCTAATGAAAAACTGTTTTTT.

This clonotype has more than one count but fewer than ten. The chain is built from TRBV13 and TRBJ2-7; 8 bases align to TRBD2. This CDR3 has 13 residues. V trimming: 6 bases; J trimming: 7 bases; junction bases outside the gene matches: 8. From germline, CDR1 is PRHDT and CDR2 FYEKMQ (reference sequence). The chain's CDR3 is CASRPYGGGEQYF. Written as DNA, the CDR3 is TGTGCCAGCAGACCCTACGGCGGGGGGGAGCAGTACTTC. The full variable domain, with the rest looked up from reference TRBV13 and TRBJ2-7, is AAGVIQSPRHLIKEKRETATLKCYPIPRHDTVYWYQQGPGQDPQFLISFYEKMQSDKGSIPDRFSAQQFSDYHSELNMSSLELGDSALYFCASRPYGGGEQYFGPGTRLTVT.

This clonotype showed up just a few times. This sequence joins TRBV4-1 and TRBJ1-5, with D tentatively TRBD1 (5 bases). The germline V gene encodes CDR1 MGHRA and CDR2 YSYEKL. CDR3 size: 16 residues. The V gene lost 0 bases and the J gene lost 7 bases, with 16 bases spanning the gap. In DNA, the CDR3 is TGCGCCAGCAGCCAAGACGGGGCAAGGGTGGTACAGCCCCAGCATTTT. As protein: CASSQDGARVVQPQHF.

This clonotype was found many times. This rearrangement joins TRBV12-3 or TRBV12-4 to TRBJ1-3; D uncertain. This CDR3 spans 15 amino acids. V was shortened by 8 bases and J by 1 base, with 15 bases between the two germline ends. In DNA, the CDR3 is TGTGCCAGCTCCCCCCGGACCGGGTCTGGAAACACCATATATTTT. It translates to CASSPRTGSGNTIYF.